These 3 T cell receptor beta chains came from one sample sequenced in a study of PD-L1 blockade in urothelial cancer. The time point: peripheral blood 6 weeks after treatment start. The repertoire was sequenced with immunoSEQ multiplex PCR; TCRdb's copy has only in-frame clones and lacks some. The table lists about 130,000 clones, about 84% of them singletons. The specimen comprised PBMCs, sampled around atezolizumab (anti-PD-L1) treatment. Receptors originate from a man between 45 and 60 years old with urothelial cancer.

V usage is TRBV6-5 and J usage is TRBJ1-4; unclear D gene. This CDR3 comprises 13 residues. V lost 5 bases to trimming and J lost 8 bases, with 12 bases between them. Germline V CDR1 and CDR2: MNHEY, SVGAGI. This CDR3 reads CASSVQRREKLFF. For the CDR3, the DNA is TGTGCCAGCAGTGTACAGAGAAGGGAAAAACTGTTTTTT.

The gene calls are TRBV18 and TRBJ1-4, with D uncertain. V gave up 2 bases and J gave up 5 bases, with 12 bases separating them. Germline V gene sequence: CDR1 KGHSH, CDR2 LQKENI. The CDR3 is made up of 15 amino acids. CDR3 bases: TGTGCCAGCTCACCAGGCGGTAGTATAAATGAAAAACTGTTTTTT. Its protein is CASSPGGSINEKLFF.

This chain uses TRBV6-5 with TRBJ1-4; 7 bases are a match to TRBD1. CDR3 length: 14 residues. Germline loops: CDR1 MNHEY, CDR2 SVGAGI. J was trimmed by 4 bases and V by 6 bases; bases with no gene match: 5. CDR3 residues: CASSQGTVNEKLFF. CDR3 DNA: TGTGCCAGCAGCCAAGGGACAGTTAATGAAAAACTGTTTTTT.